This paragraph covers one T cell receptor beta chain sequence. In the authors' methods: Reference gene primer amplification gave nucleated cell count estimates. Only in-frame clones appear in the TCRdb table, and some are missing; sequencing was by immunoSEQ multiplex PCR. V and J calls and clone size come straight from that table; D and trimming were deduced from the DNA. The table records roughly 500,000 clones, roughly nine tenths of them present only once. The data derive from a study of blood T cell repertoires in COVID-19. The overall study: Acute and convalescent COVID-19 specimens originated in the United States, Italy and Spain.

This CDR3 is built from 10 residues. The rearrangement links TRBV21-1 to TRBJ2-4; the table calls TRBD2, which could not be checked here. TRBV21-1 is a documented pseudogene. The material sequenced was peripheral blood. The receptor was derived from a man aged 18 to 30 with COVID-19, enrolled during active disease. The CDR3 is CASLKNIQYF. The CDR3 DNA reads as TGTGCCAGCCTCAAAAACATTCAGTACTTC.